The 9 T cell receptor beta chains reported below all come from one sample, sequenced in a study of Japanese encephalitis immunity and Zika vaccine responses. One entry per CDR3 protein, called by TCRdb with MiXCR from the 5' RACE reads. The sample holds more than 55 distinct CDR3 sequences. CFSE-labeled PBMCs were cultured 5 to 6 days with peptide pools, each at roughly 1.1 ug/mL. The sort collected unfixed, live, CD56-CD19-CD16-CD3+CD4+ CFSE-low proliferating CD4 T cells. The sequences come from antigen-activated CD4+ T cells from blood, cultured, collected during a Zika inactivated vaccine study. Receptors originate from an adult man who received an inactivated Zika virus vaccine.

This sequence joins TRBV5-4 and TRBJ2-1; 11 bases are shared with TRBD2. The CDR3 extends over 20 amino acids. CDR1 is SGHNT and CDR2 is YYREEE in the germline V gene (reference sequence). V shed 4 bases and J 4 bases; nucleotides not matched to a gene: 19. CDR3 sequence reads: CASSPRGGASGGPGYNEQFF. The CDR3 region has the DNA TGTGCCAGCAGCCCCCGTGGGGGGGCTAGCGGGGGGCCGGGTTACAATGAGCAGTTCTTC.

This clonotype was observed a handful of times. The chain recombines TRBV28 with TRBJ1-4, with 9 bases identical to TRBD1. There are 15 residues in the CDR3. Looked up from germline, CDR1 is MDHEN and CDR2 is SYDVKM. V was pared by 5 bases and J by 16 bases, with 17 bases of the junction left unmatched. Here the CDR3 DNA reads TGTGCCAGCAGTCGTCCCGGGACAGGGCTCTTGCATAGGTTTTTT. It yields the protein CASSRPGTGLLHRFF.

The rearrangement joins TRBV12-3 or TRBV12-4 to TRBJ1-4; D unresolved. Trimming left V 6 bases short and J 8 bases short, with 16 bases between. This CDR3 comprises 14 residues. The CDR3, as DNA: TGTGCCAGCAGCTCCGGGCCTTTGCCGGAAAAACTGTTTTTT. It translates to CASSSGPLPEKLFF.

This clonotype is large. The J gene is TRBJ1-1, the V gene TRBV12-3 or TRBV12-4, with D possibly TRBD1 on 5 matching bases. V lost 6 bases to trimming and J lost 5 bases, with 31 bases between them. This CDR3 is built from 19 residues. CDR3 in amino acids: CASRRYLLDGGRRKTEAFF. CDR3 DNA: TGTGCCAGCAGACGATACCTCCTCGACGGGGGAAGGAGAAAGACTGAAGCTTTCTTT.

This sequence joins TRBV28 and TRBJ1-1, with unresolved D. Germline CDR1 MDHEN, CDR2 SYDVKM. This CDR3 has 13 amino acids. The V and J ends lost 2 bases and 7 bases respectively, with 11 bases between them. The CDR3, as DNA: TGTGCCAGCAGTTTAAGTCGTAGTGATGAAGCTTTCTTT. It is translated as CASSLSRSDEAFF.

This chain links TRBV14 with TRBJ1-2; D is perhaps TRBD1 (5 bases). CDR1 is SGHDN, CDR2 FVKESK, per germline. V lost 1 base, J lost 8 bases, and 14 bases lay in between. The CDR3 runs to 14 residues. CDR3 coding DNA: TGTGCCAGCAGCCAAGCCGGGGCCTGGGGGGGCTACACCTTC. Translation gives CASSQAGAWGGYTF.

Sample share makes this clonotype hyperexpanded. The rearrangement uses TRBV7-9 and TRBJ2-7; 8 bases match TRBD2. Looked up from germline, CDR1 is SEHNR and CDR2 is FQNEAQ (reference sequence). CDR3 length: 16 residues. Trimming removed 5 bases from V and 6 bases from J; junction bases left unmatched: 15. CDR3 DNA sequence: TGTGCCAGCAGCCCACGTCCGAGCGGGAGCTCTCGCGAGCAGTACTTC. It codes for CASSPRPSGSSREQYF.

This clonotype ranks as hyperexpanded (1% or more). V gene TRBV4-3 combines with J gene TRBJ2-1, with 9 bases that match TRBD1. There are 15 residues in the CDR3. V was clipped by 4 bases and J by 7 bases; unmatched bases: 8. Germline CDR1 is LGHNA and CDR2 is YSLEER. This CDR3 reads CASSPPGDRANEQFF. Written as DNA, the CDR3 is TGCGCCAGCAGCCCACCGGGGGACAGGGCGAATGAGCAGTTCTTC.

This clonotype has more than one count but fewer than ten. The chain is built from TRBV6-2 or TRBV6-3 and TRBJ2-5; TRBD1 matches 8 bases. Germline lookup yields CDR1 MNHEY and CDR2 SVGEGT. There are 12 residues in the CDR3. Germline trimming cut 11 bases from V and 2 bases from J; bases unmatched to any gene: 4. The CDR3 here is CALGQVQETQYF. DNA for the CDR3: TGTGCCCTGGGACAGGTACAAGAGACCCAGTACTTC.